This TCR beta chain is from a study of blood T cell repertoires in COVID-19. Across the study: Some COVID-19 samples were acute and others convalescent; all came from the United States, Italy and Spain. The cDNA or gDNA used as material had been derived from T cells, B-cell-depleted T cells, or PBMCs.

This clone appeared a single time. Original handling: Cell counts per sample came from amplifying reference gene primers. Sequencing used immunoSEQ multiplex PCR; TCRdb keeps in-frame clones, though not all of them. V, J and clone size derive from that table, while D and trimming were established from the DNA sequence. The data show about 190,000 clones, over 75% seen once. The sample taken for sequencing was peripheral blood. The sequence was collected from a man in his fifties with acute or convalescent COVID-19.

The CDR3 DNA reads as TGTGCCACACAGGGGATTGGGGAAAAACTGTTTTTT. It is translated as CATQGIGEKLFF. V usage is TRBV6-6 and J usage is TRBJ1-4; 7 bases line up with TRBD1. J was trimmed by 8 bases and V by 10 bases; bases with no gene match: 7. CDR1 and CDR2 (germline): MNHNY, SVGAGI (reference sequence). This CDR3 is 12 amino acids long.